This T cell receptor beta chain was profiled in a study of cytomegalovirus exposure and HLA in healthy donors. Background on the study: The study placed about 86% of its approximately 360 genotyped donors in the Caucasian-associated ancestry cluster.

Worth noting for this clone: Antigen: not known.

The length of the CDR3 is 14 residues. J lost 3 bases, V lost 4 bases, and 6 bases had no gene match. Germline values: CDR1 SGHNT, CDR2 YYREEE (reference sequence). Notes on the study in general: Presence/absence comparisons presumed near-even sequencing depth among donors.

60 Vbeta and 13 Jbeta primers were used in PCR. The data were produced by immunoSEQ multiplex PCR, yet TCRdb's version contains in-frame clones alone and is incomplete. The profile shows about 200,000 clones, 70% to 80% of them singletons. The sequenced sample consisted of PBMCs. The sequence was collected from a male donor in good health and CMV-seropositive. The chain has TRBV5-4 and TRBJ2-7, with 8 bases aligning to TRBD2. The CDR3 spells CASSVSGTYYEQYF. DNA for the CDR3: TGTGCCAGCAGCGTTAGCGGGACATACTACGAGCAGTACTTC.